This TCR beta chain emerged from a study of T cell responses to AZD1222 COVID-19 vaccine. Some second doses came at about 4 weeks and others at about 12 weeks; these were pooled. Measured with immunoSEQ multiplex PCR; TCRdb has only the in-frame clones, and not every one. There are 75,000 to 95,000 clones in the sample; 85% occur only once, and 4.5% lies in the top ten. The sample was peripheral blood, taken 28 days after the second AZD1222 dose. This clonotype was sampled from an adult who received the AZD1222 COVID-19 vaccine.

The CDR3 region has the DNA TGTGCCAGTAGTAAAAATACAGGAGCGGATACGCAGTATTTT. This sequence encodes CASSKNTGADTQYF. The chain uses TRBV19 and TRBJ2-3; D may be TRBD1 (5 bases). Germline loops: CDR1 LNHDA, CDR2 SQIVND (reference sequence). The CDR3 loop spans 14 amino acids. V lost 4 bases to trimming and J lost 6 bases, with 14 bases between them. The whole variable domain, filled in from reference TRBV19 and TRBJ2-3, reads DGGITQSPKYLFRKEGQNVTLSCEQNLNHDAMYWYRQDPGQGLRLIYYSQIVNDFQKGDIAEGYSVSREKKESFPLTVTSAQKNPTAFYLCASSKNTGADTQYFGPGTRLTVL.